The next 11 T cell receptor beta chains were all read from a single sample in a study of Graves' ophthalmopathy and Graves' hyperthyroidism. The sequenced template was RNA, covering the TCR beta CDR3 region. After a first-round RT-PCR with HTBI primers, a second-round multiplex PCR was run. TCRdb passed the multiplex PCR reads through MiXCR, listing each CDR3 protein once. The sample contains more than 550,000 distinct CDR3 sequences, about two fifths of which appear only once. Sequenced: peripheral blood. Source of these receptors: an adult man with Graves' ophthalmopathy.

At least ten counts were recorded for this clonotype. The gene calls are TRBV7-8 and TRBJ1-2, with TRBD1 identical over 12 bases. CDR1 is SGHVS, CDR2 FQNEAQ, per germline. The CDR3 extends over 15 amino acids. The junction had 2 bases not matched to a gene; V was cut back by 2 bases and J by 4 bases. The CDR3 spells CASSLPGQGAYGYTF. The DNA of the CDR3 is TGTGCCAGCAGCTTACCGGGACAGGGGGCCTATGGCTACACCTTC.

A remark on this clonotype: The junction and the germline gene differ at one end; a read error may be behind it. The V gene is TRBV10-3, the J gene TRBJ1-4; 11 bases are shared with TRBD1. This CDR3 comprises 16 residues. Germline V gene lookup returns CDR1 ENHRY and CDR2 SYGVKD. CDR3 DNA: TGTGCCAGCAGTTACACCCGGACAGGGGGCAGCGAAAAACTGTTTTTT. The encoded protein is CASSYTRTGGSEKLFF.

This clonotype was seen at least ten times. J is TRBJ2-7 and V is TRBV2; 9 bases are a match to TRBD1. V shed 6 bases, J shed 5 bases, and the junction held 8 bases outside the gene matches. In germline, CDR1 is SNHLY, CDR2 FYNNEI. This CDR3 comprises 14 residues. The CDR3, as DNA: TGTGCCAGCAGGCTGTCGGGACAGGGTGACGAGCAGTACTTC. The encoded protein is CASRLSGQGDEQYF.

The chain joins TRBV29-1 to TRBJ2-6; D possibly corresponds to TRBD2 (5 bases). Germline-derived CDR1 and CDR2 are SQVTM and ANQGSEA. The CDR3 extends over 12 amino acids. Trimming removed 8 bases from V and 4 bases from J, with 9 bases in between. The CDR3, as DNA: TGCAGCACCCGGGGAGGGGCCAACGTCCTGACTTTC. Its translation: CSTRGGANVLTF. The complete variable domain, with remaining parts taken from reference TRBV29-1 and TRBJ2-6, reads SAVISQKPSRDICQRGTSLTIQCQVDSQVTMMFWYRQQPGQSLTLIATANQGSEATYESGFVIDKFPISRPNLTFSTLTVSNMSPEDSSIYLCSTRGGANVLTFGAGSRLTVL.

The chain combines TRBV9 with TRBJ1-1; D gene unclear. Per germline, CDR1 SGDLS and CDR2 YYNGEE. This CDR3 comprises 14 residues. Trimming removed 0 bases at V and 1 base at J, with 7 bases between. The CDR3 region is CASSVAGQNTEAFF. Here the CDR3 DNA reads TGTGCCAGCAGCGTAGCGGGTCAGAACACTGAAGCTTTCTTT.

The sample holds many counts of this clonotype. The chain carries TRBV12-3 or TRBV12-4 and TRBJ1-4; D might be TRBD1 (5 bases). The V and J ends lost 6 bases and 8 bases respectively, with 16 bases between them. The CDR3 spans 14 residues. CDR3 DNA: TGTGCCAGCAGGCGGGACCGCGCCGTAGAAAAACTGTTTTTT. This sequence encodes CASRRDRAVEKLFF.

V gene TRBV7-8 combines with J gene TRBJ2-3; D is uncertain. The CDR3 is 12 residues long. The germline V gene has CDR1 SGHVS and CDR2 FQNEAQ. With 0 bases removed from V and 5 bases from J, the gap between germline ends came to 3 bases. The CDR3 region has the DNA TGTGCCAGCAGCTTAGCGGTAGATACGCAGTATTTT. Its translation is CASSLAVDTQYF.

There are many counts of this clonotype. The chain carries TRBV2 and TRBJ2-5; D perhaps matches TRBD2 (6 bases). The V gene's germline CDR1 is SNHLY and CDR2 FYNNEI. The CDR3 consists of 15 residues. V lost 6 bases, J lost 4 bases, and 18 bases lay in between. CDR3: CASSAGRRAGETQYF. CDR3 coding DNA: TGTGCCAGCAGCGCGGGTCGGAGGGCCGGAGAGACCCAGTACTTC. Together with reference TRBV2 and TRBJ2-5, the CDR3 gives the full variable domain: EPEVTQTPSHQVTQMGQEVILRCVPISNHLYFYWYRQILGQKVEFLVSFYNNEISEKSEIFDDQFSVERPDGSNFTLKIRSTKLEDSAMYFCASSAGRRAGETQYFGPGTRLLVL.

With regard to this clonotype: The junction departs from germline at one end; a sequencing error may be responsible. The V gene is TRBV10-3, the J gene TRBJ1-1; 7 nucleotides agree with TRBD1. The V gene's germline CDR1 is ENHRY and CDR2 SYGVKD. The CDR3 has 16 residues. The CDR3: CASSASDRVWGTEAFF. The CDR3 nucleotides read TGTGCCAGCAGTGCCTCAGACAGGGTTTGGGGCACTGAAGCTTTCTTT.

As to this clonotype: This may be a read error: a much more frequent sequence differs by one nucleotide. The conserved final phenylalanine or tryptophan is absent from the CDR3, which likely points to a read error. The chain couples TRBV20-1 to TRBJ2-5, with 9 bases aligning to TRBD1. In germline, CDR1 is DFQATT, CDR2 SNEGSKA (reference sequence). The junction had 12 bases not matched to a gene; V was cut back by 0 bases and J by 4 bases. The CDR3 has 17 amino acids. The DNA of the CDR3 is TGCAGTGCTAGAGATCTCAGGGACAGGGCAGGAGGAGAGACCCAGTACGTC. Its protein is CSARDLRDRAGGETQYV.

This clonotype has at least ten counts. This sequence joins TRBV20-1 and TRBJ1-2, with 7 bases fitting TRBD1. Unmatched junction bases numbered 6, after V lost 8 bases and J lost 3 bases. Per germline, CDR1 DFQATT and CDR2 SNEGSKA (reference sequence). The CDR3 is made up of 12 amino acids. The CDR3 reads CSSGGRDYGYTF. Here the CDR3 DNA reads TGCAGTTCAGGGGGTAGGGACTATGGCTACACCTTC.